The clone carrying this TCR beta chain was recorded only once. From germline, CDR1 is SNHLY and CDR2 FYNNEI. With 3 bases removed from V and 3 bases from J, the gap between germline ends came to 10 bases. The CDR3 is 14 residues long. This entry belongs to a study of control samples from healthy donors and cancer patients. The table came from immunoSEQ multiplex PCR; TCRdb's copy has only in-frame clones and leaves some out. The profile shows 75,000 to 90,000 clones, about 89% of them singletons. The V gene is TRBV2, the J gene TRBJ2-3; D remains ambiguous. The specimen sequenced was blood. The TCR comes from a man aged 50-60 years in good health. As DNA, the CDR3 is TGTGCCAGCAGTGAGGAACCCCGGACAGATACGCAGTATTTT. It specifies CASSEEPRTDTQYF.